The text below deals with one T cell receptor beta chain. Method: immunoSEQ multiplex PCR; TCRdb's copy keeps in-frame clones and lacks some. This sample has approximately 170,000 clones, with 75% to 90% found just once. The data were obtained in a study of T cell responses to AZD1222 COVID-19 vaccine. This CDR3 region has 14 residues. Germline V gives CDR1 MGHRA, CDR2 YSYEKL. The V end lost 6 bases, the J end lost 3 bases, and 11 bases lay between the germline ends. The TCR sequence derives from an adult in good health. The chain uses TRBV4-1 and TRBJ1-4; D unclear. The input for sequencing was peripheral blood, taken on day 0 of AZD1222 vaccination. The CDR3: CASRSGRSNEKLFF. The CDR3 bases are TGCGCCAGCAGGAGCGGGAGATCTAATGAAAAACTGTTTTTT.